Following are 11 T cell receptor beta chains from one sample sequenced in a study of shared clonotypes between healthy human individuals. Assay: immunoSEQ multiplex PCR; the TCRdb copy retains only in-frame clones and omits some. The sample lists about 1,500,000 clones, around 97% seen once, with 1% to 1.5% in the top ten. The specimen was naive CD4+ T cells sorted from blood. Described subset: CD45RA+ positively selected. The receptors stem from a man aged 25 to 40 in good health.

The V and J genes are TRBV4-1 and TRBJ2-3; D remains unclear. Germline V gene sequence: CDR1 MGHRA, CDR2 YSYEKL. V was shortened by 3 bases and J by 4 bases, with 17 bases between the two germline ends. CDR3 length equals 16 residues. The CDR3 loop is CASSQDKLTLPDTQYF. Here the CDR3 DNA reads TGCGCCAGCAGCCAGGATAAACTGACGCTCCCAGATACGCAGTATTTT.

The rearrangement uses TRBV25-1 and TRBJ2-2; the match to TRBD1 covers 8 bases. Per germline, CDR1 MGHDK and CDR2 SYGVNS. The CDR3 extends over 16 amino acids. V lost 10 bases and J lost 5; bases outside the gene matches: 15. In DNA, the CDR3 is TGTGCCACTCCAAACCAGGACAGGGTGCAAACCGGGGAGCTGTTTTTT. Amino acid sequence: CATPNQDRVQTGELFF.

The rearrangement uses TRBV6-1 and TRBJ2-7, with TRBD2 matching over 8 bases. CDR3 size: 15 residues. V was pared by 6 bases and J by 4 bases, with 11 bases of the junction left unmatched. Germline CDR1 and CDR2: MNHNS and SASEGT. Here the CDR3 reads CASRDIGAGVYEQYF. The CDR3, as DNA: TGTGCCAGCAGAGATATCGGAGCGGGAGTTTACGAGCAGTACTTC.

The chain employs TRBV5-4 and TRBJ2-1; possible D gene TRBD2, 6 bases. The CDR3 extends over 15 amino acids. The V gene's germline CDR1 is SGHNT and CDR2 YYREEE (reference sequence). With 1 base removed from V and 9 bases from J, the gap between germline ends came to 17 bases. CDR3 sequence: CASSLRLPMGGEQFF. The CDR3 coding sequence is TGTGCCAGCAGCTTGCGGCTTCCAATGGGGGGTGAGCAGTTCTTC.

The rearrangement links TRBV11-2 to TRBJ1-1; possible D gene TRBD1, 5 bases. The CDR3 loop spans 15 amino acids. CDR1 is SGHAT and CDR2 is FQNNGV in the germline V gene. V lost 5 bases and J 0 bases, leaving 13 bases between the germline ends. The CDR3 DNA reads as TGTGCCAGCAGCCTTAGAGGGGCTCTGAACACTGAAGCTTTCTTT. Residues: CASSLRGALNTEAFF.

A note on this clone: The identical CDR3 is also encoded by other nucleotide sequences in the sample. The chain is built from TRBV5-1 and TRBJ1-1, with TRBD1 as a possible D gene (5 bases). The CDR3 sequence is 14 residues long. Germline assignment: CDR1 SGHRS and CDR2 YFSETQ. V shed 1 base and J shed 1 base, with 8 bases lying between them. As DNA, the CDR3 is TGCGCCAGCAGCTTGTACGGACAGAACACTGAAGCTTTCTTT. Translating gives CASSLYGQNTEAFF.

This chain uses TRBV29-1 with TRBJ2-1; weak D call: TRBD1 (6 bases). The length of the CDR3 is 16 residues. Germline CDR1 SQVTM, CDR2 ANQGSEA. V lost 0 bases and J 5 bases, leaving 17 bases between the germline ends. CDR3: CSVEETSPGHNNEQFF. The DNA for the CDR3 is TGCAGCGTTGAAGAGACTTCTCCGGGACACAACAATGAGCAGTTCTTC.

The V gene is TRBV5-5, the J gene TRBJ2-2; D is perhaps TRBD1 or TRBD2 (5 bases each). V was pared by 4 bases and J by 3 bases, with 16 bases between. CDR3 length: 16 amino acids. Germline CDR1 is SGHKS and CDR2 is YYEKEE (reference sequence). The CDR3 DNA sequence: TGTGCCAGCAGCCCCTTGGGTAGAGGGGACACCGGGGAGCTGTTTTTT. This sequence encodes CASSPLGRGDTGELFF.

The V and J genes are TRBV11-2 and TRBJ2-2; D is possibly TRBD1 (6 bases). The CDR3 contains 19 residues. V shed 1 base and J shed 4 bases, with 22 bases lying between them. CDR1 SGHAT and CDR2 FQNNGV come from the germline V gene. In DNA, the CDR3 is TGTGCCAGCAGCTTAGCCCCTGGTTTGGGGGCCGGGGTCACCGGGGAGCTGTTTTTT. This gives the protein CASSLAPGLGAGVTGELFF.

This clone appeared a single time. The V and J genes are TRBV18 and TRBJ2-7, with a weak D call TRBD1 (6 bases). Trimming took off 3 bases at V and 5 bases at J, with 14 bases between the two ends. Germline CDR1 and CDR2: KGHSH and LQKENI. The CDR3 is 14 amino acids. Here the CDR3 reads CASSPLPGTNEQYF. In DNA, the CDR3 is TGTGCCAGCTCACCGCTACCCGGGACAAACGAGCAGTACTTC.

The CDR3: CASSELTDYGYTF. The CDR3 DNA follows: TGTGCCAGCAGTGAACTGACGGACTATGGCTACACCTTC. V usage is TRBV25-1 and J usage is TRBJ1-2, with unresolved D. The CDR3 length is 13 residues. CDR1 MGHDK and CDR2 SYGVNS come from the germline V gene. Trimming pared 2 bases from V and 3 bases from J, leaving 7 bases between.